One sample yielded the 20 T cell receptor beta chains listed below, sequenced in a study of blood T cell repertoires in COVID-19. The method was immunoSEQ multiplex PCR; TCRdb's version includes in-frame clones alone and lacks a portion of them. The sample lists roughly 60,000 clones, approximately 91% seen once, with around 9.3% in the top ten. What was sequenced was peripheral blood. Receptors were obtained from a man between 60 and 70 years old with active COVID-19.

The chain uses TRBV19 and TRBJ2-1, with 11 bases identical to TRBD2. This CDR3 spans 17 amino acids. Germline V gene lookup returns CDR1 LNHDA and CDR2 SQIVND (reference sequence). J lost 8 bases, V lost 5 bases, and 14 bases had no gene match. The CDR3 protein is CASSPLAGGLLGYEQFF. Written as DNA, the CDR3 is TGTGCCAGTAGTCCCCTAGCGGGAGGCTTGCTTGGGTATGAGCAGTTCTTC.

This chain uses TRBV27 with TRBJ1-1; D uncertain. The V gene's germline CDR1 is MNHEY and CDR2 SMNVEV (reference sequence). Trimming cost V 4 bases and J 2 bases, with 8 bases left between them. This CDR3 has 13 amino acids. The CDR3: CASSYLSNTEAFF. CDR3 sequence (DNA): TGTGCCAGCAGTTATCTTTCCAACACTGAAGCTTTCTTT.

This sequence joins TRBV4-1 and TRBJ1-1; 10 bases are a match to TRBD1. Germline loops: CDR1 MGHRA, CDR2 YSYEKL. The CDR3 has 15 amino acids. V trimming: 1 base; J trimming: 5 bases; junction bases outside the gene matches: 4. CDR3 amino acids: CASSQGTGGRTEAFF. CDR3 nucleotides: TGCGCCAGCAGCCAAGGGACAGGGGGTAGGACTGAAGCTTTCTTT.

The gene calls are TRBV5-6 and TRBJ1-2, with D tentatively TRBD1 (5 bases). Germline V CDR1 and CDR2: SGHDT, YYEEEE. The V end was cut by 4 bases, the J end by 4 bases, with 8 bases between. The CDR3 contains 12 residues. The chain's CDR3 is CASSIQAYGYTF. The CDR3 nucleotides read TGTGCCAGCAGCATACAGGCCTATGGCTACACCTTC.

This clone was detected only once. This CDR3 is CASSLIGSDTQYF. The CDR3 nucleotides are TGTGCCAGCAGCTTAATCGGGAGTGATACGCAGTATTTT. This chain uses TRBV7-3 with TRBJ2-3; maybe TRBD2 (6 bases). CDR3 length equals 13 residues. V lost 1 base to trimming and J lost 6 bases, with 8 bases between them. The germline V gene encodes CDR1 SGHTA and CDR2 FQGTGA.

The chain couples TRBV4-1 to TRBJ2-3; the match to TRBD2 covers 7 bases. Germline V gene data show CDR1 as MGHRA and CDR2 as YSYEKL. Trimming at V came to 3 bases and at J to 4 bases, leaving 10 bases not matched to a gene. The CDR3 is 16 residues long. DNA of the CDR3: TGCGCCAGCAGCCATGTTTTGCGGGAGAAGGCAGATACGCAGTATTTT. This sequence encodes CASSHVLREKADTQYF.

The chain links TRBV11-3 to TRBJ1-2; TRBD1 is a possible D gene (6 bases). In germline, CDR1 is SGHNT, CDR2 YENEEA. This CDR3 has 12 amino acids. Trimming removed 5 bases from V and 7 bases from J, with 11 bases in between. The CDR3 loop reads CASSEQGGGYTF. DNA of the CDR3: TGTGCCAGCAGCGAACAGGGCGGTGGCTACACCTTC.

The chain joins TRBV19 to TRBJ2-7, with a possible D match to TRBD2 (6 bases). Germline assignment: CDR1 LNHDA and CDR2 SQIVND (reference sequence). This CDR3 is built from 15 residues. The germline V and J ends were trimmed by 1 base and 2 bases, with 12 bases remaining between them. Here the CDR3 reads CASSIGQRAPYEQYF. CDR3 sequence (DNA): TGTGCCAGTAGTATAGGCCAGCGGGCACCCTACGAGCAGTACTTC.

The chain recombines TRBV6-5 with TRBJ2-1; 14 bases align to TRBD2. This CDR3 has 15 residues. Per the germline V gene, CDR1 is MNHEY and CDR2 is SVGAGI. J was trimmed by 7 bases and V by 6 bases; bases with no gene match: 5. The CDR3 DNA is TGTGCCAGCAGAGCCGGGACTAGCGGGAGAAATGAGCAGTTCTTC. Translating it yields CASRAGTSGRNEQFF.

V and J are TRBV7-9 and TRBJ2-5; 15 bases agree with TRBD2. Germline values: CDR1 SEHNR, CDR2 FQNEAQ (reference sequence). CDR3 length equals 17 residues. V lost 6 bases and J lost 4; bases outside the gene matches: 9. CDR3 in amino acids: CASRRAGTSGRSETQYF. The CDR3 nucleotides read TGTGCCAGCAGACGCGCCGGGACTAGCGGGAGGTCAGAGACCCAGTACTTC.

The chain recombines TRBV6-1 with TRBJ1-6, with TRBD1 matching 9 bases. J gave up 9 bases and V 3 bases, and 9 bases lay outside the gene matches. CDR1 MNHNS and CDR2 SASEGT come from the germline V gene. The CDR3 has 16 residues. CDR3 loop: CASSDPGQGKGSPLHF. The CDR3 DNA reads TGTGCCAGCAGTGATCCGGGACAGGGCAAGGGTTCACCCCTCCACTTT.

V gene TRBV19 combines with J gene TRBJ1-1; 8 bases align to TRBD1. This CDR3 region has 14 residues. Germline trimming cut 7 bases from V and 2 bases from J; bases unmatched to any gene: 6. Germline CDR1 reads LNHDA; CDR2 reads SQIVND (reference sequence). CDR3 residues: CASNLGQGNTEAFF. The CDR3 bases are TGTGCCAGTAACCTAGGACAGGGAAACACTGAAGCTTTCTTT.

J is TRBJ2-1 and V is TRBV11-3; 7 bases line up with TRBD1. The CDR3 has 15 amino acids. Germline V lookup: CDR1 SGHNT, CDR2 YENEEA. After removal of 1 base from V and 5 bases from J, the junction contained 5 bases not matched to a gene. Here the CDR3 DNA reads TGTGCCAGCAGCTTAGGGGACAGTTCAAACAATGAGCAGTTCTTC. This codes for CASSLGDSSNNEQFF.

The chain combines TRBV18 with TRBJ2-3; 11 bases are shared with TRBD2. V shed 2 bases and J 5 bases; nucleotides not matched to a gene: 9. Looked up from germline, CDR1 is KGHSH and CDR2 is LQKENI. The CDR3 spans 17 residues. In nucleotides, the CDR3 is TGTGCCAGCTCACCAAGGGACTTGCTAGCGGGAGGAGATACGCAGTATTTT. Encoded protein: CASSPRDLLAGGDTQYF.

The CDR3 reads CASSLSGTHNEQFF. In nucleotides, the CDR3 is TGTGCCAGCAGCTTGTCTGGGACTCACAATGAGCAGTTCTTC. This sequence joins TRBV5-4 and TRBJ2-1; a possible D gene is TRBD2 (6 bases). This CDR3 comprises 14 residues. Trimming stripped 1 base from V and 5 bases from J, with 10 bases between. The germline gives CDR1 SGHNT, CDR2 YYREEE (reference sequence).

V is TRBV5-6 and J is TRBJ2-7; 9 positions agree with TRBD1. Germline V CDR1 and CDR2: SGHDT, YYEEEE. The CDR3 is made up of 14 amino acids. Trimming cost V 2 bases and J 2 bases; bases outside gene matches: 2. CDR3 DNA: TGTGCCAGCAGCTTCGGGACAGGGACCTACGAGCAGTACTTC. Its protein product is CASSFGTGTYEQYF.

The table lists this clone with a count of one. The J gene is TRBJ2-1, the V gene TRBV5-4; possibly TRBD2 for D (5 bases). Germline V lookup: CDR1 SGHNT, CDR2 YYREEE (reference sequence). With 2 bases removed from V and 9 bases from J, the gap between germline ends came to 9 bases. This CDR3 comprises 12 residues. This CDR3 is CASSFMEAEQFF. CDR3 sequence (DNA): TGTGCCAGCAGCTTCATGGAGGCTGAGCAGTTCTTC.

The rearrangement uses TRBV10-1 and TRBJ2-1, with TRBD2 matching 9 bases. The ends lost 4 bases at V and 7 bases at J; junction bases unmatched: 2. Germline CDR1 is WNHNN and CDR2 is SYGVQD (reference sequence). CDR3 size: 13 residues. CDR3 region: CASSVLAGNEQFF. The CDR3 DNA is TGCGCCAGCAGTGTCCTAGCGGGGAATGAGCAGTTCTTC.

V and J are TRBV6-2 or TRBV6-3 and TRBJ2-7; 7 nucleotides agree with TRBD2. Germline-derived CDR1 and CDR2 are MNHEY and SVGEGT. Trimming took 2 bases from V and 3 from J; bases not matched to a gene: 7. The CDR3 length is 15 residues. The CDR3 bases are TGTGCCAGCAGTTACGAGGAGGCGGGGGACTACGAGCAGTACTTC. This sequence encodes CASSYEEAGDYEQYF.

The chain joins TRBV29-1 to TRBJ2-7; D is possibly TRBD1 (5 bases). The CDR3 contains 12 residues. V lost 2 bases and J 2 bases, leaving 7 bases between the germline ends. The germline gives CDR1 SQVTM, CDR2 ANQGSEA. The DNA for the CDR3 is TGCAGCGTTGAAACCAGGGCCTACGAGCAGTACTTC. Translating it yields CSVETRAYEQYF.